Below, 21 T cell receptor beta chains from the same sample are listed, as sequenced in a study of human T cells and chemical hapten exposure. One entry per CDR3 protein, called by TCRdb with MiXCR from the RACE reads. The sample contains about 65,000 distinct CDR3 sequences, around 6.3% of which appear only once. Sample time point: healthy volunteer bleed at 6 weeks. It was from unfractionated whole blood that total RNA was extracted. The material sequenced was whole blood. The origin of the receptors is a female donor in good health. Some clones in this sample may be carry-over from other donors' samples.

This sequence joins TRBV28 and TRBJ2-7, with a tentative D call TRBD2 (6 bases). The V end was cut by 6 bases, the J end by 4 bases, with 22 bases between. The germline V gene encodes CDR1 MDHEN and CDR2 SYDVKM. This CDR3 has 16 amino acids. CDR3 sequence (DNA): TGTGCCAGCAGCCCTCTAGTAAGTGGGGGGAGGTACGAGCAGTACTTC. As protein: CASSPLVSGGRYEQYF. Full variable domain (outside the CDR3, taken from reference TRBV28 and TRBJ2-7): DVKVTQSSRYLVKRTGEKVFLECVQDMDHENMFWYRQDPGLGLRLIYFSYDVKMKEKGDIPEGYSVSREKKERFSLILESASTNQTSMYLCASSPLVSGGRYEQYFGPGTRLTVT.

This clonotype has ten or more counts. The chain combines TRBV15 with TRBJ2-3, with 11 positions matching TRBD1. CDR1 and CDR2 from the germline V gene are LNHNV and YYDKDF (reference sequence). This CDR3 is built from 22 residues. With V trimmed by 5 bases and J by 4 bases, 26 bases remained unmatched. CDR3 loop: CATSPSLAGTGGAGIESDTQYF. The CDR3 coding sequence is TGTGCCACCAGCCCTTCACTTGCCGGGACAGGGGGTGCCGGTATCGAGTCAGATACGCAGTATTTT.

This clonotype was found many times. This rearrangement joins TRBV27 to TRBJ2-1; tentative D call: TRBD2 (6 bases). The ends were cut back, 8 bases at V and 4 bases at J, with 6 bases in the middle. This CDR3 has 11 amino acids. Germline assignment: CDR1 MNHEY and CDR2 SMNVEV (reference sequence). This CDR3 reads CASGRYNEQFF. As DNA, the CDR3 is TGTGCCAGCGGGAGGTACAATGAGCAGTTCTTC.

This clonotype was seen repeatedly, ten times or more. The V and J genes are TRBV12-3 or TRBV12-4 and TRBJ1-1; 9 bases agree with TRBD1. The CDR3 spans 13 residues. The junction had 3 bases not matched to a gene; V was cut back by 6 bases and J by 4 bases. The chain's CDR3 is CASRGQGLTEAFF. Written as DNA, the CDR3 is TGTGCCAGCAGAGGACAGGGGCTCACTGAAGCTTTCTTT.

This sequence joins TRBV27 and TRBJ2-1; 10 bases align to TRBD1. Germline V gene sequence: CDR1 MNHEY, CDR2 SMNVEV (reference sequence). The CDR3 loop spans 16 amino acids. V lost 3 bases to trimming and J lost 9 bases; unmatched junction nucleotides: 11. CDR3 nucleotides: TGTGCCAGCAGTTTTAAGGTGGGACAGGGGATGGGTGAGCAGTTCTTC. Amino acid sequence: CASSFKVGQGMGEQFF.

This clonotype showed up just a few times. This rearrangement joins TRBV19 to TRBJ2-1; 8 bases line up with TRBD2. The CDR3 runs to 13 residues. Per germline, CDR1 LNHDA and CDR2 SQIVND (reference sequence). With 7 bases clipped from V and 5 bases from J, the junction kept 4 bases outside the gene matches. The chain's CDR3 is CASNTGGDNEQFF. The CDR3 DNA follows: TGTGCCAGTAATACGGGAGGGGACAATGAGCAGTTCTTC.

This rearrangement joins TRBV29-1 to TRBJ2-3; D is tentatively TRBD1 or TRBD2 (5 bases each). Trimming took off 1 base at V and 0 bases at J, with 14 bases between the two ends. The CDR3 covers 16 residues. Germline V gives CDR1 SQVTM, CDR2 ANQGSEA. CDR3 DNA: TGCAGCGTTGAAGGAGGGGTTAGCGCTAGCACAGATACGCAGTATTTT. This translates into CSVEGGVSASTDTQYF.

This clonotype has only a few counts. This chain joins TRBV12-3 or TRBV12-4 and TRBJ2-5; no definite D call. This CDR3 is 12 amino acids long. The V gene lost 6 bases and the J gene lost 4 bases, with 9 bases spanning the gap. The CDR3 DNA reads TGTGCCAGCAGCCATACCGGAGAGACCCAGTACTTC. It yields the protein CASSHTGETQYF.

The V gene is TRBV9, the J gene TRBJ2-2; 14 nucleotides match TRBD2. Trimming removed 3 bases from V and 7 bases from J; junction bases left unmatched: 8. The CDR3 runs to 17 residues. Per the germline V gene, CDR1 is SGDLS and CDR2 is YYNGEE. CDR3 bases: TGTGCCAGCAGCGGAGGGACTAGCGGGAGTATGATCGGGGAGCTGTTTTTT. Its protein is CASSGGTSGSMIGELFF.

The rearrangement uses TRBV19 and TRBJ2-3, with a tentative D call TRBD2 (6 bases). V was pared by 9 bases and J by 0 bases, with 19 bases between. The CDR3 consists of 16 residues. CDR1 is LNHDA and CDR2 is SQIVND in the germline V gene (reference sequence). In nucleotides, the CDR3 is TGTGCCAGCACCCCCGGGGGTTCCCGGAGCACAGATACGCAGTATTTT. Protein product: CASTPGGSRSTDTQYF.

This clonotype was detected a few times. The gene calls are TRBV20-1 and TRBJ2-1; tentatively, D is TRBD2 (7 bases). Germline V CDR1 and CDR2: DFQATT, SNEGSKA (reference sequence). V was shortened by 6 bases and J by 9 bases, with 15 bases between the two germline ends. This CDR3 has 12 amino acids. CDR3 sequence (DNA): TGCAGTGCCGGACGGGGAGGGGGTGAGCAGTTCTTC. Translation: CSAGRGGGEQFF.

This clonotype came up many times. The chain joins TRBV27 to TRBJ1-5; D not certain. Germline lookup yields CDR1 MNHEY and CDR2 SMNVEV (reference sequence). This CDR3 has 15 amino acids. V lost 2 bases to trimming and J lost 0 bases, with 8 bases between them. The DNA of the CDR3 is TGTGCCAGCAGTTTACTAGCCATTAGCAATCAGCCCCAGCATTTT. Translation: CASSLLAISNQPQHF.

This clonotype was recorded at least ten times. The CDR3 spells CASSQDMDRYTF. The CDR3 nucleotides read TGTGCCAGCAGCCAAGATATGGACCGCTACACCTTC. This sequence joins TRBV4-2 and TRBJ1-2; D not resolved. Germline-derived CDR1 and CDR2 are LGHNA and YNFKEQ. This CDR3 is built from 12 residues. The V end lost 0 bases, the J end lost 9 bases, and 8 bases lay between the germline ends.

Many counts were recorded for this clonotype. This chain connects TRBV5-5 to TRBJ2-7; 7 bases match TRBD1. Germline lookup yields CDR1 SGHKS and CDR2 YYEKEE (reference sequence). The CDR3 is 13 amino acids. Trimming took 4 bases from V and 5 from J; bases not matched to a gene: 6. CDR3 sequence (DNA): TGTGCCAGCAGCCGTCCCGGGACAGACGAGCAGTACTTC. This gives the protein CASSRPGTDEQYF.

This clonotype was seen a handful of times. V and J are TRBV12-3 or TRBV12-4 and TRBJ2-3, with D uncertain. The length of the CDR3 is 12 residues. V was cut by 6 bases and J by 5 bases, with 9 bases left in between. Here the CDR3 reads CASSSVQDTQYF. In DNA form, the CDR3 reads TGTGCCAGCAGCTCGGTGCAAGATACGCAGTATTTT.

This clonotype was seen repeatedly, ten times or more. The rearrangement joins TRBV7-3 to TRBJ2-7, with 7 bases matching TRBD2. Germline V gene lookup returns CDR1 SGHTA and CDR2 FQGTGA. The J segment lost 7 bases and the V segment lost 2 bases, leaving 8 bases of the junction unmatched. CDR3 length: 14 residues. The CDR3 nucleotides are TGTGCCAGCAGCTTAGGGTCAGGAGCGGGGGAGCAGTACTTC. It encodes CASSLGSGAGEQYF.

The CDR3 spells CASSWTSSDKNIQYF. CDR3 DNA: TGTGCCAGCAGTTGGACTAGCTCCGACAAAAACATTCAGTACTTC. The V and J genes are TRBV12-3 or TRBV12-4 and TRBJ2-4; 8 positions agree with TRBD2. This CDR3 is built from 15 residues. With 4 bases clipped from V and 3 bases from J, the junction kept 5 bases outside the gene matches.

This clonotype has at least ten counts. The CDR3 spells CASSERAYEQYF. As DNA, the CDR3 is TGTGCCAGCAGTGAGCGGGCTTACGAGCAGTACTTC. The chain couples TRBV6-1 to TRBJ2-7, with TRBD2 as a possible D gene (5 bases). The germline gives CDR1 MNHNS, CDR2 SASEGT. The CDR3 covers 12 residues. Trimming left V 3 bases short and J 4 bases short, with 7 bases between.

There are many counts of this clonotype. V gene TRBV7-2 combines with J gene TRBJ2-7; the D gene could be TRBD1 or TRBD2 (5 bases each). CDR1 and CDR2 (germline): SGHTA, FQGNSA. The CDR3 runs to 15 residues. V was clipped by 3 bases and J by 3 bases, with 15 bases between them. CDR3 DNA sequence: TGTGCCAGCAGCTTTTTGGGGGTGGCGGGCTACGAGCAGTACTTC. Its translation: CASSFLGVAGYEQYF.

As for this clonotype: Since a much larger clone is just one base distant, this may be a read error. The DNA for the CDR3 is TGTGCCAGCAGCCCTAGTCGATTCACAGGGAGGGACATTCAGAACTTC. Translating gives CASSPSRFTGRDIQNF. The rearrangement joins TRBV7-8 to TRBJ2-4; the D gene is possibly TRBD2 (7 bases). The CDR3 runs to 16 residues. The V gene's germline CDR1 is SGHVS and CDR2 FQNEAQ.

This clonotype was observed at least ten times. The gene calls are TRBV20-1 and TRBJ2-5; D perhaps matches TRBD1 (6 bases). Germline CDR1 is DFQATT and CDR2 is SNEGSKA (reference sequence). CDR3 length: 15 residues. Trimming cost V 5 bases and J 5 bases, with 21 bases left between them. The CDR3 spells CSAPNTGREFETQYF. CDR3 sequence (DNA): TGCAGTGCTCCCAATACAGGGCGCGAATTCGAGACCCAGTACTTC.